The source of this TCR beta chain is a study of T cell responses to AZD1222 COVID-19 vaccine. The germline gives CDR1 SQVTM, CDR2 ANQGSEA. V dropped 6 bases and J dropped 7; count of bases not matched to a gene: 4. The CDR3 has 13 amino acids. Method: immunoSEQ multiplex PCR; TCRdb's copy keeps in-frame clones and lacks some. The sample has 210,000 or so clones, around 94% seen once. On this clone itself: Its antigen is not known.

Study outcomes and limitations: Spike-specific TCR breadth and depth went up after people got two AZD1222 doses. In all cases, repertoires were sampled only after the peak T cell response.

The sequencing used peripheral blood, collected 28 days after the second dose of the MenACWY control vaccine. This receptor was obtained from an adult who received the MenACWY meningococcal vaccine as a control. The rearrangement joins TRBV29-1 to TRBJ1-6; 9 bases map to TRBD1. CDR3 residues: CSVGDRVNSPLHF. In DNA form, the CDR3 reads TGCAGCGTAGGGGACAGGGTCAATTCACCCCTCCACTTT.